The clone carrying this T cell receptor (beta chain) was seen more than once but under ten times. Its specificity is not known. TCRdb re-called the RT-PCR reads with MiXCR, one entry per CDR3 protein. The table lists over 150,000 distinct CDR3 sequences, 14% of them singletons. This specimen belongs to a study of response to subunit inactivated influenza vaccine. Study findings and constraints: Authors suggested seasonal influenza vaccinations each recruit few new T cells.

CDR1 and CDR2 (germline): DFQATT, SNEGSKA (reference sequence). V lost 6 bases to trimming and J lost 8 bases; unmatched junction nucleotides: 12. This CDR3 contains 14 residues. The chain combines TRBV20-1 with TRBJ2-1; 8 positions agree with TRBD1. The specimen was CD8+ T cells sorted from PBMCs, collected more than 4 days after vaccination. The receptor's source is a man aged 45-60 years who received an inactivated influenza vaccine. The CDR3: CSAEGRGRRDEQFF. The CDR3 region has the DNA TGCAGTGCCGAGGGCAGGGGGCGCAGGGATGAGCAGTTCTTC.